Below are 18 T cell receptor beta chains sequenced from a single sample in a study of blood T cell repertoires in COVID-19. Data came from immunoSEQ multiplex PCR; TCRdb stores just in-frame clones and leaves some out. The sample shows hundreds of thousands of clones, approximately 91% of them seen only once. The sample taken for sequencing was PBMCs or T cells enriched from blood (not recorded which). The receptors stem from a woman in her thirties or forties who had recovered from COVID-19.

The genes are TRBV20-1 and TRBJ2-1; possible D gene TRBD2, 5 bases. The V gene's germline CDR1 is DFQATT and CDR2 SNEGSKA (reference sequence). The CDR3 has 14 amino acids. V was clipped by 3 bases and J by 2 bases, with 11 bases between them. CDR3 loop: CSASSSRAYNEQFF. The CDR3 bases are TGCAGTGCTAGTTCTAGCCGGGCCTACAATGAGCAGTTCTTC.

The rearrangement links TRBV28 to TRBJ1-4, with D unclear. The CDR3 consists of 15 residues. V lost 6 bases and J 8 bases, leaving 19 bases between the germline ends. Germline assignment: CDR1 MDHEN and CDR2 SYDVKM. The CDR3 loop is CASRLGGLGIEKLFF. CDR3 coding DNA: TGTGCCAGCAGACTCGGCGGGCTGGGGATAGAAAAACTGTTTTTT.

The chain employs TRBV7-9 and TRBJ1-2, with 10 nucleotides matching TRBD1. This CDR3 is built from 15 residues. The germline V gene has CDR1 SEHNR and CDR2 FQNEAQ (reference sequence). The J segment lost 6 bases and the V segment lost 5 bases, leaving 9 bases of the junction unmatched. This CDR3 reads CASSPGTGDRHGYTF. The CDR3 DNA follows: TGTGCCAGCAGCCCCGGGACAGGGGATCGCCATGGCTACACCTTC.

This rearrangement joins TRBV13 to TRBJ2-5; 9 bases are shared with TRBD1. The length of the CDR3 is 15 residues. J was trimmed by 5 bases and V by 4 bases; bases with no gene match: 8. Germline lookup yields CDR1 PRHDT and CDR2 FYEKMQ (reference sequence). CDR3 amino acids: CASSSQGALGETQYF. CDR3 nucleotides: TGTGCCAGCAGCTCACAGGGGGCTTTGGGGGAGACCCAGTACTTC.

This chain joins TRBV5-1 and TRBJ1-3, with D maybe TRBD1 (6 bases). Trimming cost V 4 bases and J 2 bases, with 13 bases left between them. Germline V CDR1 and CDR2: SGHRS, YFSETQ. The CDR3 is 15 residues long. The CDR3 loop reads CASSPTGLAGNTIYF. CDR3 in DNA: TGCGCCAGCAGCCCCACAGGGTTGGCTGGAAACACCATATATTTT.

The J gene is TRBJ2-7, the V gene TRBV7-9; 7 bases map to TRBD2. CDR3 length: 15 amino acids. V trimming: 5 bases; J trimming: 3 bases; junction bases outside the gene matches: 10. Germline V gives CDR1 SEHNR, CDR2 FQNEAQ (reference sequence). CDR3 loop: CASSGPWEGGYEQYF. For the CDR3, the DNA is TGTGCCAGCAGCGGCCCCTGGGAGGGAGGCTACGAGCAGTACTTC.

The chain employs TRBV7-8 and TRBJ1-6, with D hard to call. CDR1 is SGHVS and CDR2 is FQNEAQ in the germline V gene. Trimming stripped 6 bases from V and 10 bases from J, with 19 bases between. This CDR3 comprises 15 residues. The CDR3 sequence: CASRAGEGDWSPLHF. CDR3 coding DNA: TGTGCCAGCAGGGCCGGGGAGGGCGATTGGTCACCCCTCCACTTT.

This clone was counted between two and nine times. This sequence joins TRBV21-1 and TRBJ2-1; TRBD2, the table's D call, lacks a check against the DNA. TRBV21-1 is designated a pseudogene. The CDR3 covers 16 residues. The CDR3 coding sequence is TGTGCCAGCAGCTCCCAACTAGCGGGACCCACCCATGAGCAGTTCTTC. Its protein product is CASSSQLAGPTHEQFF.

This chain uses TRBV5-1 with TRBJ2-1, with TRBD1 matching over 9 bases. V dropped 3 bases and J dropped 9; count of bases not matched to a gene: 4. The CDR3 is made up of 13 amino acids. Germline loops: CDR1 SGHRS, CDR2 YFSETQ. CDR3 bases: TGCGCCAGCAGCTCGGGACAGGGCAGTGAGCAGTTCTTC. As protein: CASSSGQGSEQFF.

The chain carries TRBV6-4 and TRBJ2-2; 11 positions match TRBD2. The CDR3 is 16 residues long. V shed 3 bases and J 4 bases; nucleotides not matched to a gene: 4. CDR1 and CDR2 from the germline V gene are MRHNA and SNTAGT. DNA of the CDR3: TGTGCCAGCAGTGAACTAGCGGGGGCGGTCACCGGGGAGCTGTTTTTT. As protein: CASSELAGAVTGELFF.

The CDR3: CASSAGGTGELFF. Written as DNA, the CDR3 is TGTGCCAGCAGCGCAGGGGGCACCGGGGAGCTGTTTTTT. The chain combines TRBV7-9 with TRBJ2-2; 7 bases are a match to TRBD1. Germline V gives CDR1 SEHNR, CDR2 FQNEAQ (reference sequence). The CDR3 length is 13 residues. The V and J ends lost 5 bases and 4 bases, in that order; junction bases with no gene match: 1.

This clone appeared a single time. The chain joins TRBV30 to TRBJ2-7; D may be TRBD2 (7 bases). V dropped 8 bases and J dropped 2 bases, with 16 bases sitting between them. Germline-derived CDR1 and CDR2 are GTSNPN and SVGIG (reference sequence). The CDR3 is 13 amino acids. CDR3 sequence reads: CAGGGVSAYEQYF. The CDR3 nucleotides read TGTGCCGGAGGGGGGGTGTCCGCCTACGAGCAGTACTTC.

This clone was found a few times. V is TRBV27 and J is TRBJ1-6; 9 positions match TRBD1. The CDR3 totals 17 residues. From germline, CDR1 is MNHEY and CDR2 SMNVEV (reference sequence). Trimming at V came to 0 bases and at J to 3 bases, leaving 3 bases not matched to a gene. CDR3 residues: CASSLSGQGIYNSPLHF. The CDR3 DNA reads as TGTGCCAGCAGTTTATCCGGACAGGGGATCTATAATTCACCCCTCCACTTT.

The V call is TRBV25-1, the J call TRBJ2-7; D gene uncertain. In germline, CDR1 is MGHDK, CDR2 SYGVNS. This CDR3 contains 14 residues. The germline V and J ends were trimmed by 6 bases and 5 bases, with 17 bases remaining between them. CDR3 nucleotides: TGTGCCAGCAGCCCCGATTGGCTCCCCCACGAGCAGTACTTC. It codes for CASSPDWLPHEQYF.

This sequence joins TRBV27 and TRBJ1-4, with 7 bases identical to TRBD1. Germline V CDR1 and CDR2: MNHEY, SMNVEV (reference sequence). The CDR3 has 17 residues. V shed 6 bases, J shed 4 bases, and the junction held 14 bases outside the gene matches. The CDR3 bases are TGTGCCAGCAGCCTGACCCGATGGCAGGGGGTTAATGAAAAACTGTTTTTT. Its translation is CASSLTRWQGVNEKLFF.

This sequence joins TRBV7-3 and TRBJ2-3; D is perhaps TRBD1 (6 bases). Germline V gene sequence: CDR1 SGHTA, CDR2 FQGTGA. V was trimmed by 4 bases and J by 5 bases, leaving 13 bases between them. The CDR3 has 14 residues. CDR3 in amino acids: CASSYGQPGDTQYF. Written as DNA, the CDR3 is TGTGCCAGCAGCTACGGACAGCCAGGAGATACGCAGTATTTT.

This rearrangement joins TRBV12-3 or TRBV12-4 to TRBJ1-2, with a weak D call TRBD1 (5 bases). V dropped 2 bases and J dropped 8 bases, with 12 bases sitting between them. This CDR3 is built from 13 residues. The CDR3, as DNA: TGTGCCAGCAGTTTAACCGGGAGGGGAGGCTACACCTTC. Translating gives CASSLTGRGGYTF.

The chain carries TRBV6-5 and TRBJ2-7, with D perhaps TRBD2 (6 bases). Germline values: CDR1 MNHEY, CDR2 SVGAGI. This CDR3 spans 11 amino acids. V was pared by 7 bases and J by 3 bases, with 7 bases between. CDR3 DNA: TGTGCCAGCAACGGGGGCTACGAGCAGTACTTC. This codes for CASNGGYEQYF.